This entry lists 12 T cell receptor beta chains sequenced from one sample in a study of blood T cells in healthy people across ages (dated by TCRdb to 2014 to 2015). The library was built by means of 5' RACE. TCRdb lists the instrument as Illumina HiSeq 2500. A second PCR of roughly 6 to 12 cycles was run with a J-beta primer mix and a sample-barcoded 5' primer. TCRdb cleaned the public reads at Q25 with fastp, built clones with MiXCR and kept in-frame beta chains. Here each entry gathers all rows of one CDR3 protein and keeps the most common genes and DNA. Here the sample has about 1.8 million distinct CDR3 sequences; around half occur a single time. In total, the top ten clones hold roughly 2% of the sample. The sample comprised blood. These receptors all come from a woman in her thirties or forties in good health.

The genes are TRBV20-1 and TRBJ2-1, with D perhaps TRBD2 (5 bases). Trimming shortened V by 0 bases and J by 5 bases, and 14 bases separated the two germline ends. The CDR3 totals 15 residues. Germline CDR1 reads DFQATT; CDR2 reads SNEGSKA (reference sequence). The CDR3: CSARDRGRLDNEQFF. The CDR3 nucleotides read TGCAGTGCTAGAGATCGGGGTAGATTAGACAATGAGCAGTTCTTC.

The DNA of the CDR3 is TGTGCCAGCAGTGTGTCCACTAGCACAGATACGCAGTATTTT. Its translation is CASSVSTSTDTQYF. This sequence joins TRBV27 and TRBJ2-3, with D unclear. Trimming cost V 5 bases and J 0 bases, with 9 bases left between them. CDR1 MNHEY and CDR2 SMNVEV come from the germline V gene (reference sequence). The CDR3 runs 14 residues.

CDR3 loop: CASSQAGLIVDTQYF. Here the CDR3 DNA reads TGTGCCAGCAGCCAAGCGGGTTTGATAGTAGATACGCAGTATTTT. The J gene is TRBJ2-3, the V gene TRBV5-6; perhaps TRBD2 as D (6 bases). Germline V gene data show CDR1 as SGHDT and CDR2 as YYEEEE. Trimming left V 4 bases short and J 5 bases short, with 17 bases between. The CDR3 sequence is 15 residues long.

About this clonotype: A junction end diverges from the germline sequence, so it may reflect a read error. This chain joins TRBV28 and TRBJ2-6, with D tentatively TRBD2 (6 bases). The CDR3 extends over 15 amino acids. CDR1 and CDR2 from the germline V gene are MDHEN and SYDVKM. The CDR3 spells CACSLGRTGANVLTF. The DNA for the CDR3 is TGTGCCTGCAGTTTAGGGAGGACTGGGGCCAACGTCCTGACTTTC. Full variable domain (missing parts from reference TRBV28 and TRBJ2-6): DVKVTQSSRYLVKRTGEKVFLECVQDMDHENMFWYRQDPGLGLRLIYFSYDVKMKEKGDIPEGYSVSREKKERFSLILESASTNQTSMYLCACSLGRTGANVLTFGAGSRLTVL.

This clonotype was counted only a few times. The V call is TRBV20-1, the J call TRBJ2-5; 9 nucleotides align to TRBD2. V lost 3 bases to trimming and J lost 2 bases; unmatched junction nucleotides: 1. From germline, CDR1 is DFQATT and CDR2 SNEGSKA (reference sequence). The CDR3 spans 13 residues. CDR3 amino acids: CSARSGGQETQYF. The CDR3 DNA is TGCAGTGCTAGGAGCGGGGGGCAAGAGACCCAGTACTTC.

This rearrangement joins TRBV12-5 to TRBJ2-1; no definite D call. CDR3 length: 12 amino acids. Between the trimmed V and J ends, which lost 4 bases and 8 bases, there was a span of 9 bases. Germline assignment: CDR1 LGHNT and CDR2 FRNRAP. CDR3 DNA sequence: TGTGCTAGTGGTTCCGGTTTCCATGAGCAGTTCTTC. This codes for CASGSGFHEQFF.

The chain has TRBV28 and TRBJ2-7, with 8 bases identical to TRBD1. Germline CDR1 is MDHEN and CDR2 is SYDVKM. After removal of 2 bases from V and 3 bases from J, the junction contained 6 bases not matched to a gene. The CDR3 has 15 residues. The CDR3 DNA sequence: TGTGCCAGCAGTTTAAGGACAGGGCAGAGCTACGAGCAGTACTTC. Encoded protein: CASSLRTGQSYEQYF.

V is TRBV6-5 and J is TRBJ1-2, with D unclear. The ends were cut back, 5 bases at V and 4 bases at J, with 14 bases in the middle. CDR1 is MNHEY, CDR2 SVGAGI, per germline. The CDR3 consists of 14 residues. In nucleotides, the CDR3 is TGTGCCAGCAGTCAGGACTTCGACGGCTATGGCTACACCTTC. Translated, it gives CASSQDFDGYGYTF.

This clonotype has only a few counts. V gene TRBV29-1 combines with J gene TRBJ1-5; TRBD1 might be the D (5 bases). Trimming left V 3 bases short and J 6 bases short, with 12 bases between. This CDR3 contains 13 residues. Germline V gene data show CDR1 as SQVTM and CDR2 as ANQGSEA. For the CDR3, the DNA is TGCAGCGTTGAGGTAGGGGAGGGTCAGCCCCAGCATTTT. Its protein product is CSVEVGEGQPQHF.

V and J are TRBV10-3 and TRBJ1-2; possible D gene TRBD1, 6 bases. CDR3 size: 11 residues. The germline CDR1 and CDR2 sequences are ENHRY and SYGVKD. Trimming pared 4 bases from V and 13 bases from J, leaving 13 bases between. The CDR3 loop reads CAISGGDKLTF. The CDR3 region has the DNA TGTGCCATCAGTGGCGGGGACAAACTCACCTTC.

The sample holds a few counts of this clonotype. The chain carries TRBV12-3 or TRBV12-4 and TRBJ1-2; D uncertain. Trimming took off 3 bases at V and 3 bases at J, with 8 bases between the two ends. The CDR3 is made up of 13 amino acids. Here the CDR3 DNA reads TGTGCCAGCAGTTTGCTAACCGACTATGGCTACACCTTC. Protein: CASSLLTDYGYTF.

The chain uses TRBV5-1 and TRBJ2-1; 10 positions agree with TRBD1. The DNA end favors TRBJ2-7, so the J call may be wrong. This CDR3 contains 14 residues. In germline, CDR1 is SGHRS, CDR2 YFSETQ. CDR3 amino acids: CASSPGTGDNEQYF. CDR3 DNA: TGCGCCAGCAGCCCCGGGACAGGGGATAATGAGCAGTACTTC.